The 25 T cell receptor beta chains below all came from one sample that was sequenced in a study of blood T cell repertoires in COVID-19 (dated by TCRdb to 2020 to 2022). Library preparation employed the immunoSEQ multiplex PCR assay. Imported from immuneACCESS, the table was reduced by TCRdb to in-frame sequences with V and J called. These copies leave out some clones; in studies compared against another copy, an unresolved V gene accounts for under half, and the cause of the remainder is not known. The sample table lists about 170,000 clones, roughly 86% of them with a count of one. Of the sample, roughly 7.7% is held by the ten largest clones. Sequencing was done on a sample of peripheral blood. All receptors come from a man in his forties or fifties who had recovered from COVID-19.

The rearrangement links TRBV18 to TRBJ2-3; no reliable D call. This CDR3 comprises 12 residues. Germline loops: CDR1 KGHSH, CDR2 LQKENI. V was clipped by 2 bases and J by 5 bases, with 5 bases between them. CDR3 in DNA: TGTGCCAGCTCACCATCCGGAGATACGCAGTATTTT. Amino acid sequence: CASSPSGDTQYF.

For the CDR3, the DNA is TGTGCCAGTAGGGAGCTTAACACTGAAGCTTTCTTT. It encodes CASRELNTEAFF. The genes are TRBV19 and TRBJ1-1; D is ambiguous. Between the trimmed V and J ends, which lost 6 bases and 2 bases, there was a span of 7 bases. The germline CDR1 and CDR2 sequences are LNHDA and SQIVND (reference sequence). This CDR3 is 12 amino acids long.

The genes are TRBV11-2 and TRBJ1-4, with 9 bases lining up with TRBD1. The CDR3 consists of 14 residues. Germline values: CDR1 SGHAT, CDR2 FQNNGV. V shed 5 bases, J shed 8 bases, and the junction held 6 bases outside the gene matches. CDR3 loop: CASSLDRGGEKLFF. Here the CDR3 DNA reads TGTGCCAGCAGCCTGGACAGGGGAGGCGAAAAACTGTTTTTT. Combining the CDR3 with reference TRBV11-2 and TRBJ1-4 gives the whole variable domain EAGVAQSPRYKIIEKRQSVAFWCNPISGHATLYWYQQILGQGPKLLIQFQNNGVVDDSQLPKDRFSAERLKGVDSTLKIQPAKLEDSAVYLCASSLDRGGEKLFFGSGTQLSVL.

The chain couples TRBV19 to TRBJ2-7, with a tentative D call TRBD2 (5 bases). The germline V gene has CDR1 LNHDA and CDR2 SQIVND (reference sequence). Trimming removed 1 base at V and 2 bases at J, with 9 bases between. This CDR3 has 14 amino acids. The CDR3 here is CASSIAAGTYEQYF. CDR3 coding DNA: TGTGCCAGTAGTATAGCGGCGGGTACCTACGAGCAGTACTTC. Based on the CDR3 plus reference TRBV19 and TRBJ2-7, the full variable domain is DGGITQSPKYLFRKEGQNVTLSCEQNLNHDAMYWYRQDPGQGLRLIYYSQIVNDFQKGDIAEGYSVSREKKESFPLTVTSAQKNPTAFYLCASSIAAGTYEQYFGPGTRLTVT.

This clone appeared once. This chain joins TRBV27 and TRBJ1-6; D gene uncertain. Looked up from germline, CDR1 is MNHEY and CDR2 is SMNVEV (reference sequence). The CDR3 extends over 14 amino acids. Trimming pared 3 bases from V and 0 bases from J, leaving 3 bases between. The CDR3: CASSLSSYNSPLHF. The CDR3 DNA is TGTGCCAGCAGTTTGAGCTCCTATAATTCACCCCTCCACTTT.

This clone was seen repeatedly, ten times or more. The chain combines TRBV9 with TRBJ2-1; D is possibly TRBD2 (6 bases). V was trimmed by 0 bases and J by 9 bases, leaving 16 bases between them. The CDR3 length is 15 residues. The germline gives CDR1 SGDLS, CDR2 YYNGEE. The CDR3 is CASSVVAGGNGEQFF. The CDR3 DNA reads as TGTGCCAGCAGCGTAGTCGCCGGAGGGAATGGTGAGCAGTTCTTC.

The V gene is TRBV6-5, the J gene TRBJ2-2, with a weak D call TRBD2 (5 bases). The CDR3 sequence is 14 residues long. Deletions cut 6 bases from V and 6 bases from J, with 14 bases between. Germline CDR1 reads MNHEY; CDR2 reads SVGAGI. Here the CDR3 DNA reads TGTGCCAGCAGACCCAGCCGGGGTCCCGGGGAGCTGTTTTTT. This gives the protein CASRPSRGPGELFF.

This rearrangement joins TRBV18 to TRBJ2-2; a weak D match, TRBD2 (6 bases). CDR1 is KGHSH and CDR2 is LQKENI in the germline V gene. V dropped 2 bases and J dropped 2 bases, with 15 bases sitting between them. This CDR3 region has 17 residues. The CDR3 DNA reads TGTGCCAGCTCACCAAGGTACCTAGCGCAAAACACCGGGGAGCTGTTTTTT. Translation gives CASSPRYLAQNTGELFF.

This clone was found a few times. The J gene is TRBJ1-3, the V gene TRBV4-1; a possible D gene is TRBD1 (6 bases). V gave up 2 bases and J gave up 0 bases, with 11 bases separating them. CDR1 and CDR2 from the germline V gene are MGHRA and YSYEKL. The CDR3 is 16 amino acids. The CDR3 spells CASSQPDRFSGNTIYF. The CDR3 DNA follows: TGCGCCAGCAGCCAACCCGACAGGTTCTCTGGAAACACCATATATTTT.

Written as DNA, the CDR3 is TGTGCCAGCAGTCCCTCTAGAGCAGATACGCAGTATTTT. As protein: CASSPSRADTQYF. The chain recombines TRBV11-1 with TRBJ2-3; D is unresolved. The V and J ends lost 6 bases and 4 bases respectively, with 11 bases between them. Germline CDR1 SGHAT, CDR2 FQDESV (reference sequence). The CDR3 length is 13 residues.

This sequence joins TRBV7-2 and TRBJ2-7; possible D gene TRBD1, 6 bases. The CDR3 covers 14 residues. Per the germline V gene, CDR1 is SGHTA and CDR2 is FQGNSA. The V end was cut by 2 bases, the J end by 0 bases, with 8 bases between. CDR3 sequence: CASSLTGISYEQYF. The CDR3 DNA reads TGTGCCAGCAGCTTAACAGGGATCTCCTACGAGCAGTACTTC.

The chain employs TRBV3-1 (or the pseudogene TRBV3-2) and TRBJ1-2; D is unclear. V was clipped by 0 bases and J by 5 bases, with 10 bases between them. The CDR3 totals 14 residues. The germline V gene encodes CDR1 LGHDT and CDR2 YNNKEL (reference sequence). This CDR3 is CASSQDIGGYGYTF. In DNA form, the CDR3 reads TGTGCCAGCAGCCAAGATATCGGAGGATATGGCTACACCTTC.

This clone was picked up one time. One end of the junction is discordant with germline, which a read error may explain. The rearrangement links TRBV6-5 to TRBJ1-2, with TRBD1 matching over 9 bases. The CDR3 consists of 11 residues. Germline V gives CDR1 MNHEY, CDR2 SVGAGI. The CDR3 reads CASSSRDRANF. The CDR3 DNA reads TGTGCCAGCAGTTCCCGGGACAGGGCGAACTTC.

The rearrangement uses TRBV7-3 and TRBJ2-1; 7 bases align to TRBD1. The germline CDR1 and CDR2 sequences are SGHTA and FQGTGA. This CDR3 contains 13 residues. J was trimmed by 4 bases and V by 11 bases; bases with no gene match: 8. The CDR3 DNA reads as TGTGCCTCGGCTCGGGACAGTTACAATGAGCAGTTCTTC. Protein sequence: CASARDSYNEQFF.

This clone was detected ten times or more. CDR3 bases: TGTGCCAGCAGTGAAAGTCTAGGCAGGGTTGGGGAGCAGTACTTC. It translates to CASSESLGRVGEQYF. J is TRBJ2-7 and V is TRBV2, with D possibly TRBD1 on 5 matching bases. Per the germline V gene, CDR1 is SNHLY and CDR2 is FYNNEI. The CDR3 covers 15 residues. With 2 bases removed from V and 7 bases from J, the gap between germline ends came to 18 bases.

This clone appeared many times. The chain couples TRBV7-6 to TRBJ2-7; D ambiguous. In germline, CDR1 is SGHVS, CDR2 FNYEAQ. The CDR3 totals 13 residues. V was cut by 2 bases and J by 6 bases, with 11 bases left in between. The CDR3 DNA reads TGTGCCAGCAGCTTACTGGCCAGAGGCGAGCAGTACTTC. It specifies CASSLLARGEQYF.

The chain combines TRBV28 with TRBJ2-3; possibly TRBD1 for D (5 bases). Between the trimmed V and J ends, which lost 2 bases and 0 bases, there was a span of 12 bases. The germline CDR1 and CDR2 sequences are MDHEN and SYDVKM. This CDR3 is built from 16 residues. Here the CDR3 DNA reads TGTGCCAGCAGTTTAAAGGGGTTTAGTAGCACAGATACGCAGTATTTT. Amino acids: CASSLKGFSSTDTQYF.

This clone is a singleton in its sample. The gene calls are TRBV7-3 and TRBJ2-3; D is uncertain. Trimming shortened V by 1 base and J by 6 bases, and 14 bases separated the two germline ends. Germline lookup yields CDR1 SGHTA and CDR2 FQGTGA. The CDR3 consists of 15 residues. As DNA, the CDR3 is TGTGCCAGCAGCTTAAGAGCAACCCCTTCCGATACGCAGTATTTT. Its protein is CASSLRATPSDTQYF.

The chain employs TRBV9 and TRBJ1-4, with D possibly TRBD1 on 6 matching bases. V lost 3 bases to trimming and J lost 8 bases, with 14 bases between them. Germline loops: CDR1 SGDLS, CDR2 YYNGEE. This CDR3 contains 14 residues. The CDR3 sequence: CASSAGGFLEKLFF. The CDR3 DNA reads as TGTGCCAGCAGCGCGGGGGGCTTCTTAGAAAAACTGTTTTTT.

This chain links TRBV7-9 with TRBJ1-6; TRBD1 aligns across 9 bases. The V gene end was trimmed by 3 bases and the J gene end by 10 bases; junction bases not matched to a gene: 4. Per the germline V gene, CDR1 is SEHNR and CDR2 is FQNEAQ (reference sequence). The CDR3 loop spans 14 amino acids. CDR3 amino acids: CASSLGQGTSPLHF. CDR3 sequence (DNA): TGTGCCAGCAGCTTGGGACAGGGAACCTCACCCCTCCACTTT.

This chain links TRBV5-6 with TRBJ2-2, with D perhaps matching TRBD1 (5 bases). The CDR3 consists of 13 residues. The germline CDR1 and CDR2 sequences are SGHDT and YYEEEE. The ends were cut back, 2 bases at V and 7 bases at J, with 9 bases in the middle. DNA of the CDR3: TGTGCCAGCAGCTTCAGGGTTGGCGGGGAGCTGTTTTTT. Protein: CASSFRVGGELFF.

The CDR3 spells CASSTEGLADNEQFF. CDR3 coding DNA: TGTGCCAGTAGTACAGAAGGACTAGCGGACAATGAGCAGTTCTTC. The chain carries TRBV19 and TRBJ2-1; the match to TRBD2 covers 10 bases. The V gene's germline CDR1 is LNHDA and CDR2 SQIVND (reference sequence). The trim removed 4 bases at V and 5 bases at J, leaving 5 bases unmatched. CDR3 size: 15 residues.

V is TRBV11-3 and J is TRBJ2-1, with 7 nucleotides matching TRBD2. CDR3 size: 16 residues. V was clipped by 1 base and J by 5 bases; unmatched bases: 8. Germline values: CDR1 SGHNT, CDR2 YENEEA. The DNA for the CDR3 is TGTGCCAGCAGCTTAGCTCCCGGGAGGAGGGACAATGAGCAGTTCTTC. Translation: CASSLAPGRRDNEQFF.

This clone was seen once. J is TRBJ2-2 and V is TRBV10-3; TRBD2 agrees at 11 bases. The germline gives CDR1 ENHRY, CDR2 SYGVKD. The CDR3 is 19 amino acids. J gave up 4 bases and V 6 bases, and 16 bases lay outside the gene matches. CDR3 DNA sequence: TGTGCCATCAGGATTACGGGACTAGCGGCCAATGACGGCACCGGGGAGCTGTTTTTT. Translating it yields CAIRITGLAANDGTGELFF.

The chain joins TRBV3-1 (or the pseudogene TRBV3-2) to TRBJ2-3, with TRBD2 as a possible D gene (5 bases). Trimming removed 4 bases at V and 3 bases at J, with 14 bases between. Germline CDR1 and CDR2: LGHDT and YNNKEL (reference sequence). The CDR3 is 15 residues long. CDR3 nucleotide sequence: TGTGCCAGCAGCCGGACTCGGTCAGATACAGATACGCAGTATTTT. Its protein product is CASSRTRSDTDTQYF.